The clone carrying this T cell receptor (beta chain) came up many times. CDR3 regions were amplified by Arm-PCR using iRepertoire HTBI primers to build TCR beta libraries. Using its own MiXCR run on the multiplex PCR reads, TCRdb lists one record per CDR3 protein. This table holds 400,000 to 500,000 distinct CDR3 sequences, 15% found once. V shed 7 bases, J shed 13 bases, and the junction held 14 bases outside the gene matches. Germline V lookup: CDR1 MDHEN, CDR2 SYDVKM. This CDR3 region has 15 residues. Time point described: newly diagnosed GD, antithyroid drugs for less than 3 months. The TCR library used RNA extracted from PBMCs. Patients came from an endocrinology department in Xi'an, China. This sample was included in a study of regulatory T cells in long-lasting Graves disease. The same data also went into a second study, on T cells in Graves' hyperthyroidism and ophthalmopathy. That source reports: Not enrolled were patients with uncontrolled infection, other autoimmune disease, pregnancy or lactation.

The clonotype was recovered from a woman aged 25 to 39 with Graves disease. The genes are TRBV28 and TRBJ1-6, with 9 bases that match TRBD1. The sample was peripheral blood mononuclear cells (PBMCs), taken at new diagnosis, from a patient treated with antithyroid drugs. The CDR3 here is CASTSLRDRVYPLHF. DNA of the CDR3: TGTGCCAGCACTAGCCTCCGGGACAGGGTGTATCCCCTCCACTTT.